These T cell receptor beta chains were read from a single sample in a study of beta chain features in type 1 diabetes. TCRdb keeps only in-frame clones here, not all; method: immunoSEQ multiplex PCR. The repertoire has some 240,000 clones, under 20% of them found once; the top ten carry 0.08% to 0.095%. What was sequenced was naive CD4+ T cells from blood. The receptor set was obtained from a man in his thirties or forties with type 1 diabetes. CDR3s leave out the opening cysteine and the closing phenylalanine or tryptophan. The size field is filled for only some rows; it gives once, few, many or a size class.

j_gene: TRBJ2-3
abundance: -
v_gene: TRBV13
CDR3aa: ASSPPFGARGTDTQY

j_gene: TRBJ2-3
abundance: -
v_gene: TRBV13
CDR3aa: ASSSPRFTDTQY

j_gene: TRBJ2-7
abundance: -
v_gene: TRBV19
CDR3aa: ASSIRDGEQY

j_gene: TRBJ1-5
abundance: -
v_gene: TRBV5-1
CDR3aa: ASSLGSTGDQPQH

j_gene: TRBJ2-5
abundance: few
v_gene: TRBV29-1
CDR3aa: SVDPPGQETQY

j_gene: TRBJ2-1
abundance: few
v_gene: TRBV29-1
CDR3aa: SGRLSSYNEQF

j_gene: TRBJ2-7
abundance: -
v_gene: TRBV4-2
CDR3aa: ASSQDSLSNYEQY

j_gene: TRBJ2-7
abundance: -
v_gene: TRBV7-2
CDR3aa: ASSHTGTGDYEQY

j_gene: TRBJ2-7
abundance: few
v_gene: TRBV30
CDR3aa: AGGTIAYEQY

j_gene: TRBJ2-1
abundance: -
v_gene: TRBV7-2
CDR3aa: ASSLVGPDEQF

j_gene: TRBJ2-7
abundance: few
v_gene: TRBV4-3
CDR3aa: ASSLGITYEQY

j_gene: TRBJ2-3
abundance: few
v_gene: TRBV7-8
CDR3aa: ASSSRGQGVSTDTQY

j_gene: TRBJ1-1
abundance: few
v_gene: TRBV29-1
CDR3aa: SVPLPPGHQNTEAF

j_gene: TRBJ2-2
abundance: few
v_gene: TRBV7-9
CDR3aa: ASSLATGRDTGELF

j_gene: TRBJ2-1
abundance: -
v_gene: TRBV2
CDR3aa: ASSYSQNEQF

j_gene: TRBJ2-3
abundance: -
v_gene: TRBV28
CDR3aa: ASSPLFSGTDTQY

j_gene: TRBJ2-1
abundance: few
v_gene: TRBV4-1
CDR3aa: ASSQEVASGRFYEQF

j_gene: TRBJ2-5
abundance: -
v_gene: TRBV6-1
CDR3aa: ASRLTVGETQY

j_gene: TRBJ2-5
abundance: few
v_gene: TRBV15
CDR3aa: ATSATGGAETQY

j_gene: TRBJ2-3
abundance: few
v_gene: TRBV14
CDR3aa: ASSYTDTQY

j_gene: TRBJ2-1
abundance: -
v_gene: TRBV4-3
CDR3aa: ASSQRSLANEQF

j_gene: TRBJ2-2
abundance: few
v_gene: TRBV7-2
CDR3aa: ASSLALHPTATGELF

j_gene: TRBJ2-7
abundance: -
v_gene: TRBV7-9
CDR3aa: ASSSVGQGVGYEQY

j_gene: TRBJ2-5
abundance: few
v_gene: TRBV4-2
CDR3aa: ASSPTGAGGPTGETQY

j_gene: TRBJ2-3
abundance: -
v_gene: TRBV25-1
CDR3aa: ASSDKVTTDTQY

j_gene: TRBJ2-1
abundance: few
v_gene: TRBV30
CDR3aa: AWSVRGNEQF

j_gene: TRBJ2-2
abundance: -
v_gene: TRBV29-1
CDR3aa: SVRGLLNTGELF

j_gene: TRBJ1-2
abundance: few
v_gene: TRBV30
CDR3aa: AWSHFRAQGYT

j_gene: TRBJ2-7
abundance: few
v_gene: TRBV10-3
CDR3aa: AISVASYEQY

j_gene: TRBJ2-3
abundance: -
v_gene: TRBV29-1
CDR3aa: SVPWTGESDTQY

j_gene: TRBJ1-5
abundance: -
v_gene: TRBV7-9
CDR3aa: ASSLVSGAGQPQH